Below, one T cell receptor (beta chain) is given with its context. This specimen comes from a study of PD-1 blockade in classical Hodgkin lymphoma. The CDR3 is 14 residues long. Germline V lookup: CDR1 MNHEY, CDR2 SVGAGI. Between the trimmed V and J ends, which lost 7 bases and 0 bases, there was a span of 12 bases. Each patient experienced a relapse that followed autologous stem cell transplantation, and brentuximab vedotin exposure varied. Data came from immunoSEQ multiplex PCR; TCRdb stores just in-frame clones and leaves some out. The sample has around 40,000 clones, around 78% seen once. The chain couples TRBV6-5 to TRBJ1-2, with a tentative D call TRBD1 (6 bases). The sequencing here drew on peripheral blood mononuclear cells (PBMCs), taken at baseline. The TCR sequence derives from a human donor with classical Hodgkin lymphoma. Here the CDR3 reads CASTQGITNYGYTF. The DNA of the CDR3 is TGTGCCAGCACCCAGGGGATAACTAACTATGGCTACACCTTC.